This record concerns one TCR beta chain sequence. Its target is unknown. This sample was taken from a study of T cells expressing NK-cell markers. The wider study: TCR beta repertoires came from sorted CD3+CD56+NKG2C+, CD3+CD56+NKG2C- and CD3+CD56-NKG2C+ T cells. Eight donors were sequenced, seven testing HCMV-seropositive and one testing seronegative.

This CDR3 is built from 17 residues. Germline lookup yields CDR1 MNHNS and CDR2 SASEGT. Study results and caveats: Several donors likewise had their CD3+CD56-NKG2C+ fraction led by these clonotypes.

TCR beta cDNA was made by 5'RACE template switching with UMIs. TCRdb reprocessed the 5' RACE reads and stores each CDR3 protein as one record, lacking DNA. Found here are some 150,000 distinct CDR3 sequences; the top ten clones hold approximately 12%. V gene TRBV6-1 combines with J gene TRBJ2-5; absent DNA, TCRdb's TRBD1 call cannot be checked. The sample taken for sequencing was blood T cells: a sorted CD56 or NKG2C T cell subset, CD4+ or CD8+ T cells, or bulk PBMC T cells (not recorded which). This receptor was obtained from a man aged 18-30 years in good health. The CDR3 is CASSPGDRAYTQETQYF.